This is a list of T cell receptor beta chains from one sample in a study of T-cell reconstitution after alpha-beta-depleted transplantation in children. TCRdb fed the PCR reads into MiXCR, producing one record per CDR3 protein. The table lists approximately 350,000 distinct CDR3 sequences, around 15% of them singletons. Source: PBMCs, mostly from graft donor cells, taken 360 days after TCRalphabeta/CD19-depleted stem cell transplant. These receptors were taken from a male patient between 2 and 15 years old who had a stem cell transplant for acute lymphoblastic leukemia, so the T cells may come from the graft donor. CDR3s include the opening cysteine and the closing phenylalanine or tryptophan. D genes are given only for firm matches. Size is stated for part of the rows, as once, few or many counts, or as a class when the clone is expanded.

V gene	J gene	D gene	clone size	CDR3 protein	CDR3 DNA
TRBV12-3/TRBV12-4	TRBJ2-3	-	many	CASSLIGLGSTDTQYF	TGTGCCAGCAGTTTAATTGGACTGGGAAGCACAGATACGCAGTATTTT
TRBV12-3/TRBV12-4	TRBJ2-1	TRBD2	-	CASSFGLAGNEQFF	TGTGCCAGCAGTTTCGGACTAGCGGGAAATGAGCAGTTCTTC
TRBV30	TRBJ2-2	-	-	CACGTENTGELFF	TGTGCCTGCGGGACCGAGAACACCGGGGAGCTGTTTTTT
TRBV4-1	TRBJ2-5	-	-	CASSQELGFQETQYF	TGCGCCAGCAGCCAAGAGTTGGGGTTCCAAGAGACCCAGTACTTC
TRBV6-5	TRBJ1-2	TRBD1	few	CASSYLQGAEYGYTF	TGTGCCAGCAGTTACCTACAGGGGGCCGAATACGGCTACACCTTC
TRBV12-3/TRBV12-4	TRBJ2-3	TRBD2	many	CASSLLAGGFVDTQYF	TGTGCCAGCAGTTTACTAGCGGGAGGGTTTGTAGATACGCAGTATTTT
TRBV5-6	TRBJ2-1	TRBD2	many	CASRLSGMARASGRGNEQFF	TGTGCCAGCAGGCTTAGCGGGATGGCGAGGGCAAGCGGGAGAGGGAATGAGCAGTTCTTC
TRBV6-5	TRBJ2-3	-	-	CASSYRGAGDAQYF	TGTGCCAGCAGTTACCGGGGGGCGGGAGATGCGCAGTATTTT
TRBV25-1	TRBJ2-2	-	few	CASSAGGELFF	TGTGCCAGCAGTGCCGGCGGGGAGCTGTTTTTT
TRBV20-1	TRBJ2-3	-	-	CSARVTDGTDTQYF	TGCAGTGCTAGAGTTACAGACGGGACAGATACGCAGTATTTT
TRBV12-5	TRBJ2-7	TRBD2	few	CASGYPGLAMFYEQYF	TGTGCTAGTGGTTACCCGGGACTAGCGATGTTCTACGAGCAGTACTTC
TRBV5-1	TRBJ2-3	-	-	CASSLGSNTDTQYF	TGCGCCAGCAGCTTGGGGAGTAACACAGATACGCAGTATTTT
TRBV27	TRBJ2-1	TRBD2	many	CASSLSGRAIEQFF	TGTGCCAGCAGTTTAAGCGGGAGGGCGATTGAGCAGTTCTTC
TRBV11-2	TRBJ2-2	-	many	CASSLVYPSGTSNTGELFF	TGTGCCAGCAGCTTAGTTTATCCTAGTGGGACGTCGAACACCGGGGAGCTGTTTTTT
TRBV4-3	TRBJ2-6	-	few	CASSQLLSGANVLTF	TGCGCCAGCAGCCAACTCCTTTCTGGGGCCAACGTCCTGACTTTC
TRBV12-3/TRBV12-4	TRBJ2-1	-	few	CASSPRRDEQFF	TGTGCCAGCAGCCCAAGAAGAGATGAGCAGTTCTTC
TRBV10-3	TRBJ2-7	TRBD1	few	CATVRDRGDEQYF	TGTGCCACCGTCCGGGACAGGGGGGACGAGCAGTACTTC
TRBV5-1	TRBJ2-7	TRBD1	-	CASSPDRGYEQYF	TGCGCCAGCAGCCCGGACAGGGGCTACGAGCAGTACTTC
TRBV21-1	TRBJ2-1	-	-	CASSKVTGGPGFVNEQFF	TGTGCCAGCAGCAAAGTGACGGGAGGGCCCGGTTTCGTCAATGAGCAGTTCTTC
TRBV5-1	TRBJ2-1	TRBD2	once	CASSFRTSGQQFF	TGCGCCAGCAGCTTTAGGACTAGCGGGCAGCAGTTCTTC
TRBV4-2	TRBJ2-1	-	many	CASSQDGTTYNEQFF	TGTGCCAGCAGCCAAGATGGCACTACTTACAATGAGCAGTTCTTC
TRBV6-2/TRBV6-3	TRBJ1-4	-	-	CASSVDRDTPNEKLFF	TGTGCCAGCAGTGTTGACCGGGACACTCCTAATGAAAAACTGTTTTTT
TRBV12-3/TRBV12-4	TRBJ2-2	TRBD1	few	CASSLEQGWSTGELFF	TGTGCCAGCAGTTTGGAACAGGGGTGGAGCACCGGGGAGCTGTTTTTT
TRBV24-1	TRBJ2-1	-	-	CATSDTGAGEQFF	TGTGCCACCAGTGACACCGGAGCGGGTGAGCAGTTCTTC
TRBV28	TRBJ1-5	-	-	CASSSWSRGPHQPQHF	TGTGCCAGCAGCTCCTGGAGCAGGGGCCCCCATCAGCCCCAGCATTTT
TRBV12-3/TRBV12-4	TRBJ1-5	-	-	CASSLDGSIYSNQPQHF	TGTGCCAGCAGTTTAGACGGCAGCATCTATAGCAATCAGCCCCAGCATTTT
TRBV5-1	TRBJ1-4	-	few	CASSPGPINEKLFF	TGCGCCAGCAGCCCGGGACCGATTAATGAAAAACTGTTTTTT
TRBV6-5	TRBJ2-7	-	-	CASSYPRPDYEQYF	TGTGCCAGCAGTTACCCGCGTCCTGACTACGAGCAGTACTTC
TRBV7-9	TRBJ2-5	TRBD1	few	CASSLWTGAAQETQYF	TGTGCCAGCAGCTTATGGACAGGGGCCGCCCAAGAGACCCAGTACTTC
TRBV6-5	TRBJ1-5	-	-	CASGRRGGYQPQHF	TGTGCCAGCGGACGAAGGGGGGGCTATCAGCCCCAGCATTTT
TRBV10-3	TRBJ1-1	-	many	CAISREAGTEAFF	TGTGCCATCAGTAGAGAGGCGGGCACTGAAGCTTTCTTT
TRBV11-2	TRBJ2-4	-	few	CASSLGQNIQYF	TGTGCCAGCAGCTTAGGACAGAACATTCAGTACTTC
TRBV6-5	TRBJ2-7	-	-	CASSYFGGAYEQYF	TGTGCCAGCAGTTACTTCGGGGGAGCCTACGAGCAGTACTTC
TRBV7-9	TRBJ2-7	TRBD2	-	CASSSLANPPYEQYF	TGTGCCAGCAGCTCACTAGCGAATCCCCCCTACGAGCAGTACTTC
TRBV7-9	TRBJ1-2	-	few	CASSLDLQNYGYTF	TGTGCCAGCAGCTTAGATTTACAGAACTATGGCTACACCTTC
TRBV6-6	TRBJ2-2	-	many	CATGTMNTGELFF	TGTGCCACCGGGACAATGAACACCGGGGAGCTGTTTTTT
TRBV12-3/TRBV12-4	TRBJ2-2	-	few	CASFRGWQTGELFF	TGTGCCAGCTTCCGCGGGTGGCAAACCGGGGAGCTGTTTTTT
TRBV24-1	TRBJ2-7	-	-	CATSDSEVAVGEQYF	TGTGCCACCAGTGATTCAGAGGTTGCTGTCGGCGAGCAGTACTTC
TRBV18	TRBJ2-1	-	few	CASSPLVTGAPTYNEQFF	TGTGCCAGCTCACCATTAGTAACGGGAGCCCCCACCTACAATGAGCAGTTCTTC
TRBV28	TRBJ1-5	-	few	CASSFYKEGQPQHF	TGTGCCAGCAGTTTTTATAAGGAAGGTCAGCCCCAGCATTTT
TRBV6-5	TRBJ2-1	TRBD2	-	CASSSRLAGALYNEQFF	TGTGCCAGCAGTTCGAGACTAGCGGGAGCCCTTTACAATGAGCAGTTCTTC
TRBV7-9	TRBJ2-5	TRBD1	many	CASSFWTGVETQYF	TGTGCCAGCAGCTTCTGGACAGGGGTAGAGACCCAGTACTTC
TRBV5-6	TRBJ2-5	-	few	CASSFFNSGGETQYF	TGTGCCAGCAGCTTTTTCAACAGCGGCGGGGAGACCCAGTACTTC